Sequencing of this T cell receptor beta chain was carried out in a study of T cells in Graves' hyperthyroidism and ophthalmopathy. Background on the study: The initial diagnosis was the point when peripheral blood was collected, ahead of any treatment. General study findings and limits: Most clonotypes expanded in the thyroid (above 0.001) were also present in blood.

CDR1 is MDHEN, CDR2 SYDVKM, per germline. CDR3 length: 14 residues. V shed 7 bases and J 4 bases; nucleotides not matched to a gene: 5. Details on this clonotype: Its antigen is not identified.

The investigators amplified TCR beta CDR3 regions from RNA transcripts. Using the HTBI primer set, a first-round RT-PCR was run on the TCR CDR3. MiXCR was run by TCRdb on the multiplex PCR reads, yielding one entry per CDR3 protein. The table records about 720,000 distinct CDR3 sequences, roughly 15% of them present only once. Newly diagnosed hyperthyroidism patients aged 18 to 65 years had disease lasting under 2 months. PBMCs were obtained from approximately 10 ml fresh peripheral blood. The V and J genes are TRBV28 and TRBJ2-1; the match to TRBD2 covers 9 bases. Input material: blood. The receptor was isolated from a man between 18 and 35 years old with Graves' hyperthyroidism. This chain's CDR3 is CASNRLAEYNEQFF. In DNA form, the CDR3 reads TGTGCCAGCAATAGACTAGCGGAGTACAATGAGCAGTTCTTC.